This passage covers 20 T cell receptor beta chains from one sample sequenced in a study of blood T cell repertoires in COVID-19. Assay: immunoSEQ multiplex PCR; the TCRdb copy retains only in-frame clones and omits some. The table includes some 150,000 clones, 80% to 90% detected once. Sequencing input: peripheral blood. These TCRs come from a woman in her forties with acute or convalescent COVID-19.

This clone has a single count. The chain has TRBV9 and TRBJ2-6; tentative D call: TRBD2 (5 bases). V was trimmed by 4 bases and J by 1 base, leaving 12 bases between them. This CDR3 has 16 residues. Looked up from germline, CDR1 is SGDLS and CDR2 is YYNGEE. The CDR3 loop is CASSRTAESGANVLTF. The CDR3, as DNA: TGTGCCAGCAGCCGAACAGCGGAGTCTGGGGCCAACGTCCTGACTTTC.

The chain has TRBV24-1 and TRBJ2-2; TRBD2 matches 11 bases. This CDR3 is built from 15 residues. V dropped 8 bases and J dropped 0; count of bases not matched to a gene: 1. CDR1 and CDR2 (germline): KGHDR, SFDVKD. The CDR3 sequence is CATTSGGTNTGELFF. CDR3 sequence (DNA): TGTGCCACCACTAGCGGGGGGACGAACACCGGGGAGCTGTTTTTT.

The V call is TRBV28, the J call TRBJ2-3; D is perhaps TRBD1 (6 bases). The CDR3 has 14 amino acids. Per germline, CDR1 MDHEN and CDR2 SYDVKM. Deletions cut 5 bases from V and 6 bases from J, with 15 bases between. CDR3 in DNA: TGTGCCAGCAGTAACAGGGATTCTCCGGATACGCAGTATTTT. It yields the protein CASSNRDSPDTQYF.

This clone has a single count. The rearrangement uses TRBV28 and TRBJ1-2; D not resolved. Germline V CDR1 and CDR2: MDHEN, SYDVKM. Trimming removed 2 bases at V and 8 bases at J, with 15 bases between. This CDR3 is 14 amino acids long. CDR3 in DNA: TGTGCCAGCAGTTTAACTAGAGGTATCCGGGGCTACACCTTC. Protein: CASSLTRGIRGYTF.

The chain couples TRBV6-5 to TRBJ1-2; a weak D match, TRBD1 (6 bases). This CDR3 spans 12 amino acids. CDR1 and CDR2 (germline): MNHEY, SVGAGI. The V end lost 6 bases, the J end lost 8 bases, and 13 bases lay between the germline ends. The CDR3 region has the DNA TGTGCCAGCAGAAGCAGACAGGCGGGCTACACCTTC. The encoded protein is CASRSRQAGYTF.

CDR3 protein: CASSPLGAMDTEAFF. CDR3 nucleotides: TGTGCCAGCAGCCCCCTGGGGGCTATGGACACTGAAGCTTTCTTT. The rearrangement uses TRBV5-6 and TRBJ1-1, with D possibly matching TRBD1 (6 bases). Looked up from germline, CDR1 is SGHDT and CDR2 is YYEEEE. Trimming stripped 4 bases from V and 3 bases from J, with 16 bases between. This CDR3 spans 15 amino acids.

The chain is built from TRBV27 and TRBJ1-5, with no clear D. The V end lost 3 bases, the J end lost 3 bases, and 9 bases lay between the germline ends. The CDR3 has 14 amino acids. From germline, CDR1 is MNHEY and CDR2 SMNVEV (reference sequence). The CDR3 DNA sequence: TGTGCCAGCAGTTTTGGCGGAGCCAATCAGCCCCAGCATTTT. This translates into CASSFGGANQPQHF.

This chain connects TRBV5-1 to TRBJ2-7; 7 positions agree with TRBD1. CDR1 SGHRS and CDR2 YFSETQ come from the germline V gene. CDR3 length: 15 residues. Trimming removed 4 bases from V and 0 bases from J; junction bases left unmatched: 7. CDR3 nucleotides: TGCGCCAGCAGCCCCAAGGGACAGTCCTCCTACGAGCAGTACTTC. Translation: CASSPKGQSSYEQYF.

The V and J genes are TRBV12-3 or TRBV12-4 and TRBJ2-2, with D uncertain. Trimming removed 4 bases from V and 1 base from J, with 4 bases in between. The CDR3 totals 13 residues. CDR3 amino acids: CASSSMNTGELFF. The DNA for the CDR3 is TGTGCCAGCAGTTCCATGAACACCGGGGAGCTGTTTTTT.

The chain couples TRBV12-3 or TRBV12-4 to TRBJ1-4, with D unclear. The CDR3 spans 11 residues. Trimming cost V 5 bases and J 8 bases, with 6 bases left between them. The CDR3 DNA reads TGTGCCAGCAGTCGAGGGGAAAAACTGTTTTTT. It codes for CASSRGEKLFF.

V is TRBV29-1 and J is TRBJ2-1, with D possibly matching TRBD2 (5 bases). The CDR3 runs to 10 residues. The germline V gene has CDR1 SQVTM and CDR2 ANQGSEA. CDR3 in amino acids: CSGGGNEQFF. The CDR3 region has the DNA TGCAGTGGAGGCGGTAATGAGCAGTTCTTC.

The genes are TRBV7-9 and TRBJ1-1, with a tentative D call TRBD1 (5 bases). CDR3 length: 16 amino acids. Germline V CDR1 and CDR2: SEHNR, FQNEAQ (reference sequence). The germline V and J ends were trimmed by 1 base and 0 bases, with 12 bases remaining between them. DNA of the CDR3: TGTGCCAGCAGCTTAGGTCGACAGACTTTGAACACTGAAGCTTTCTTT. Translated: CASSLGRQTLNTEAFF. Based on the CDR3 plus reference TRBV7-9 and TRBJ1-1, the full variable domain is DTGVSQNPRHKITKRGQNVTFRCDPISEHNRLYWYRQTLGQGPEFLTYFQNEAQLEKSRLLSDRFSAERPKGSFSTLEIQRTEQGDSAMYLCASSLGRQTLNTEAFFGQGTRLTVV.

The CDR3 coding sequence is TGTGCCAGCAGCTTAATGGCTAGCGCAGATACGCAGTATTTT. Its protein product is CASSLMASADTQYF. The genes are TRBV7-9 and TRBJ2-3, with D perhaps matching TRBD2 (6 bases). This CDR3 has 14 residues. In germline, CDR1 is SEHNR, CDR2 FQNEAQ (reference sequence). Trimming stripped 2 bases from V and 4 bases from J, with 10 bases between.

V is TRBV10-2 and J is TRBJ2-2; 7 bases are a match to TRBD2. After removal of 2 bases from V and 6 bases from J, the junction contained 3 bases not matched to a gene. The germline V gene has CDR1 WSHSY and CDR2 SAAADI. The CDR3 spans 14 residues. CDR3 sequence: CASSEGLVAGELFF. The CDR3, as DNA: TGCGCCAGCAGTGAGGGACTAGTAGCCGGGGAGCTGTTTTTT.

V and J are TRBV6-5 and TRBJ1-4, with D hard to call. CDR1 is MNHEY and CDR2 is SVGAGI in the germline V gene. V dropped 6 bases and J dropped 0 bases, with 11 bases sitting between them. The CDR3 spans 15 residues. CDR3 bases: TGTGCCAGCAGGGGAGGAACCGCAACTAATGAAAAACTGTTTTTT. This sequence encodes CASRGGTATNEKLFF.

The rearrangement joins TRBV5-1 to TRBJ1-2; possible D gene TRBD1, 5 bases. The V gene's germline CDR1 is SGHRS and CDR2 YFSETQ. Trimming shortened V by 4 bases and J by 3 bases, and 13 bases separated the two germline ends. This CDR3 spans 14 amino acids. The chain's CDR3 is CASSPLPTDYGYTF. The CDR3 bases are TGCGCCAGCAGCCCGTTGCCGACAGACTATGGCTACACCTTC.

The chain employs TRBV7-2 and TRBJ2-2; 14 nucleotides agree with TRBD2. Germline CDR1 reads SGHTA; CDR2 reads FQGNSA. The V segment lost 5 bases and the J segment 3 bases; nucleotides outside the gene matches: 8. The CDR3 runs 18 residues. CDR3 nucleotide sequence: TGTGCCAGCAGCCTCCGGACTAGCGGGGGGCCGGACACCGGGGAGCTGTTTTTT. This encodes CASSLRTSGGPDTGELFF.

This chain connects TRBV11-3 to TRBJ2-2; weak D call: TRBD1 (5 bases). CDR1 SGHNT and CDR2 YENEEA come from the germline V gene. The CDR3 sequence is 16 residues long. Between the trimmed V and J ends, which lost 1 base and 2 bases, there was a span of 11 bases. The CDR3 bases are TGTGCCAGCAGCTTAGCTAGGGGCAGAAACACCGGGGAGCTGTTTTTT. It yields the protein CASSLARGRNTGELFF.

The chain joins TRBV15 to TRBJ2-2; no definite D call. Germline CDR1 reads LNHNV; CDR2 reads YYDKDF (reference sequence). V lost 0 bases to trimming and J lost 3 bases, with 5 bases between them. The CDR3 contains 14 residues. CDR3 residues: CATSRDLDTGELFF. The DNA of the CDR3 is TGTGCCACCAGCAGAGATCTCGACACCGGGGAGCTGTTTTTT.

A single count supports this clone. CDR3 sequence (DNA): TGTGCCAGCAGTTACTCTTGGACAGATAATTCACCCCTCCACTTT. It codes for CASSYSWTDNSPLHF. The rearrangement joins TRBV6-5 to TRBJ1-6; tentatively, D is TRBD1 (6 bases). Germline V CDR1 and CDR2: MNHEY, SVGAGI. V was trimmed by 0 bases and J by 5 bases, leaving 8 bases between them. This CDR3 comprises 15 residues.